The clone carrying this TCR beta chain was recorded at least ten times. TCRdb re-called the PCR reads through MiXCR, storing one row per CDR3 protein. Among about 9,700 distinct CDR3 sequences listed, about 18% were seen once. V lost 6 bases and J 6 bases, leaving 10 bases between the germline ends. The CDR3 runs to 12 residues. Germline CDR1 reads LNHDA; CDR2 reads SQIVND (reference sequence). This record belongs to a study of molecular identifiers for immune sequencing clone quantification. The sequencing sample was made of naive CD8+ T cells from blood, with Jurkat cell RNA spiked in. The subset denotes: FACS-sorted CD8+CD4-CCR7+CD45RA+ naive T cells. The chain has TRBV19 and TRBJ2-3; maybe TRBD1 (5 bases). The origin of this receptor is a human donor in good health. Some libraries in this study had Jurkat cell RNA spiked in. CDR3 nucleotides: TGTGCCAGTAGCATGGGGCGGGATACGCAGTATTTT. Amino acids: CASSMGRDTQYF.